These 18 T cell receptor beta chains originate from one sample sequenced in a study of blood T cell repertoires in COVID-19. Profiled with immunoSEQ multiplex PCR; TCRdb holds only in-frame clones, not every one. The sample consists of 200,000 or so clones, about nine tenths of them appearing once. Specimen: PBMCs or T cells enriched from blood (not recorded which). The receptor set was obtained from a man aged 30 to 45 in a cohort exposed to, infected with or recovered from COVID-19 (not recorded which).

As for this clone: A junction boundary mismatches the germline segment, possibly from a read error. This chain joins TRBV7-2 and TRBJ2-7; D remains ambiguous. Germline-derived CDR1 and CDR2 are SGHTA and FQGNSA. The length of the CDR3 is 14 residues. This CDR3 reads CASSHPIKLSEQHF. CDR3 DNA: TGTGCCAGCAGCCATCCCATTAAGTTGAGCGAGCAGCACTTC. The full variable domain, its missing parts supplied by reference TRBV7-2 and TRBJ2-7, is GAGVSQSPSNKVTEKGKDVELRCDPISGHTALYWYRQSLGQGLEFLIYFQGNSAPDKSGLPSDRFSAERTGGSVSTLTIQRTQQEDSAVYLCASSHPIKLSEQHFGPGTRLTVT.

This rearrangement joins TRBV27 to TRBJ1-4; D possibly corresponds to TRBD1 (5 bases). CDR1 is MNHEY and CDR2 is SMNVEV in the germline V gene (reference sequence). V was clipped by 5 bases and J by 3 bases, with 10 bases between them. The CDR3 runs 14 residues. CDR3: CASSIPTANEKLFF. In nucleotides, the CDR3 is TGTGCCAGCAGTATCCCGACAGCTAATGAAAAACTGTTTTTT.

J is TRBJ2-1 and V is TRBV24-1, with D possibly matching TRBD2 (6 bases). The V gene's germline CDR1 is KGHDR and CDR2 SFDVKD. Trimming shortened V by 1 base and J by 7 bases, and 16 bases separated the two germline ends. This CDR3 has 16 residues. The CDR3 region is CATSDFSGPRGNEQFF. CDR3 nucleotides: TGTGCCACCAGTGATTTTAGCGGTCCGCGGGGAAATGAGCAGTTCTTC.

V and J are TRBV7-3 and TRBJ1-6; D is ambiguous. Germline V gives CDR1 SGHTA, CDR2 FQGTGA. The V end was cut by 3 bases, the J end by 7 bases, with 7 bases between. The CDR3 has 13 amino acids. The CDR3 DNA sequence: TGTGCCAGCAGCTTCTCGGGGAATTCACCCCTCCACTTT. It specifies CASSFSGNSPLHF.

V is TRBV7-3 and J is TRBJ2-1; a possible D gene is TRBD2 (6 bases). The CDR3 has 13 amino acids. V lost 2 bases to trimming and J lost 7 bases, with 9 bases between them. Germline CDR1 and CDR2: SGHTA and FQGTGA. The CDR3 coding sequence is TGTGCCAGCAGCTTACAAGCGGGTAATGAGCAGTTCTTC. It yields the protein CASSLQAGNEQFF.

This chain joins TRBV7-6 and TRBJ2-1; D possibly corresponds to TRBD1 (6 bases). CDR1 SGHVS and CDR2 FNYEAQ come from the germline V gene. The CDR3 spans 17 residues. The germline V and J ends were trimmed by 7 bases and 0 bases, with 19 bases remaining between them. The DNA of the CDR3 is TGTGCCAGCACCCCCACAGGGAGCTCCTTCTCCTACAATGAGCAGTTCTTC. It codes for CASTPTGSSFSYNEQFF.

V usage is TRBV5-1 and J usage is TRBJ1-2, with 10 bases identical to TRBD1. Germline trimming cut 0 bases from V and 6 bases from J; bases unmatched to any gene: 8. The CDR3 runs 16 residues. CDR1 and CDR2 from the germline V gene are SGHRS and YFSETQ. CDR3 protein: CASSLALGQGQDGYTF. As DNA, the CDR3 is TGCGCCAGCAGCTTGGCCCTGGGACAGGGGCAAGATGGCTACACCTTC.

The CDR3 nucleotides are TGTGCCAGCAGCGACCCGACAGGGCTGAACACTGAAGCTTTCTTT. Amino acids: CASSDPTGLNTEAFF. J is TRBJ1-1 and V is TRBV7-6; 7 bases fit TRBD1. CDR1 is SGHVS, CDR2 FNYEAQ, per germline. J was trimmed by 0 bases and V by 5 bases; bases with no gene match: 6. The CDR3 extends over 15 amino acids.

CDR3 nucleotide sequence: TGTGCCAGCAGTCCTGGGACAGGGGGTGGGGGGAATCAGCCCCAGCATTTT. It specifies CASSPGTGGGGNQPQHF. V gene TRBV28 combines with J gene TRBJ1-5; 11 bases match TRBD1. Germline lookup yields CDR1 MDHEN and CDR2 SYDVKM. This CDR3 comprises 17 residues. Losses at the gene ends were 5 bases for V and 4 bases for J; bases not matched to a gene: 10.

CDR3 residues: CASSLAGNNAGHTEAFF. CDR3 sequence (DNA): TGCGCCAGCAGCTTGGCCGGAAACAACGCGGGACACACTGAAGCTTTCTTT. The chain is built from TRBV5-1 and TRBJ1-1; maybe TRBD1 (5 bases). The CDR3 is 17 residues long. Trimming stripped 0 bases from V and 3 bases from J, with 18 bases between. The germline V gene has CDR1 SGHRS and CDR2 YFSETQ.

This chain uses TRBV3-1 (or the pseudogene TRBV3-2) with TRBJ2-3; TRBD2 agrees at 11 bases. The CDR3 extends over 15 amino acids. Per the germline V gene, CDR1 is LGHDT and CDR2 is YNNKEL (reference sequence). The J segment lost 1 base and the V segment lost 4 bases, leaving 1 base of the junction unmatched. CDR3 in amino acids: CASSLSGRGTDTQYF. CDR3 nucleotide sequence: TGTGCCAGCAGCCTTAGCGGGAGGGGCACAGATACGCAGTATTTT.

The chain carries TRBV27 and TRBJ2-3; a weak D match, TRBD2 (6 bases). The V gene lost 3 bases and the J gene lost 8 bases, with 15 bases spanning the gap. In germline, CDR1 is MNHEY, CDR2 SMNVEV (reference sequence). The CDR3 spans 14 residues. The CDR3 region is CASSLSTSGGTQYF. The DNA of the CDR3 is TGTGCCAGCAGTTTGTCGACTAGTGGTGGTACGCAGTATTTT.

J is TRBJ1-3 and V is TRBV19; perhaps TRBD1 as D (6 bases). Germline V lookup: CDR1 LNHDA, CDR2 SQIVND (reference sequence). This CDR3 spans 15 amino acids. V was shortened by 6 bases and J by 0 bases, with 12 bases between the two germline ends. The CDR3 DNA sequence: TGTGCCAGTAGACTCGACAGGTCCTCTGGAAACACCATATATTTT. Its translation is CASRLDRSSGNTIYF.

V gene TRBV28 combines with J gene TRBJ2-7; TRBD2 is a possible D gene (6 bases). The CDR3 length is 12 residues. CDR1 and CDR2 from the germline V gene are MDHEN and SYDVKM. Trimming took off 1 base at V and 13 bases at J, with 14 bases between the two ends. DNA of the CDR3: TGTGCCAGCAGTTTATTACTAGCCCATCTCTACTTC. Translated: CASSLLLAHLYF.

This chain joins TRBV7-6 and TRBJ2-1; 13 bases line up with TRBD2. With 5 bases clipped from V and 10 bases from J, the junction kept 8 bases outside the gene matches. Germline V gene data show CDR1 as SGHVS and CDR2 as FNYEAQ. The CDR3 has 15 amino acids. The CDR3 sequence is CASSRGLAGAGEQFF. In nucleotides, the CDR3 is TGTGCCAGCAGCCGAGGACTAGCGGGAGCGGGCGAGCAGTTCTTC.

The chain is built from TRBV18 and TRBJ1-1, with D possibly matching TRBD1 (5 bases). With 1 base removed from V and 6 bases from J, the gap between germline ends came to 15 bases. The CDR3 is 15 amino acids. Per germline, CDR1 KGHSH and CDR2 LQKENI. The DNA of the CDR3 is TGTGCCAGCTCACCACAGGGGATTGATGGGCCTGAAGCTTTCTTT. Its protein product is CASSPQGIDGPEAFF.

The chain's CDR3 is CASSPRAGAPRTEAFF. CDR3 bases: TGTGCCAGCAGCCCTCGGGCGGGGGCGCCGAGGACTGAAGCTTTCTTT. The rearrangement links TRBV7-6 to TRBJ1-1, with a tentative D call TRBD1 (6 bases). V gave up 5 bases and J gave up 5 bases, with 21 bases separating them. The germline V gene has CDR1 SGHVS and CDR2 FNYEAQ. The CDR3 extends over 16 amino acids. The complete variable domain, with remaining parts taken from reference TRBV7-6 and TRBJ1-1, reads GAGVSQSPRYKVTKRGQDVALRCDPISGHVSLYWYRQALGQGPEFLTYFNYEAQQDKSGLPNDRFSAERPEGSISTLTIQRTEQRDSAMYRCASSPRAGAPRTEAFFGQGTRLTVV.

The chain employs TRBV7-3 and TRBJ2-1, with TRBD2 identical over 11 bases. CDR1 is SGHTA and CDR2 is FQGTGA in the germline V gene. J lost 6 bases, V lost 3 bases, and 4 bases had no gene match. The CDR3 length is 15 residues. CDR3 sequence reads: CASSLRLAGINEQFF. CDR3 DNA sequence: TGTGCCAGCAGCTTGAGACTAGCGGGAATCAATGAGCAGTTCTTC. Full variable domain (outside the CDR3, taken from reference TRBV7-3 and TRBJ2-1): GAGVSQTPSNKVTEKGKYVELRCDPISGHTALYWYRQSLGQGPEFLIYFQGTGAADDSGLPNDRFFAVRPEGSVSTLKIQRTERGDSAVYLCASSLRLAGINEQFFGPGTRLTVL.